Below, 19 T cell receptor beta chains from the same sample are listed, as sequenced in a study of cytomegalovirus exposure and HLA in healthy donors. The PCR contained 60 Vbeta and 13 Jbeta primers. Sequencing was performed with immunoSEQ multiplex PCR; in TCRdb, only in-frame clones are kept and a portion is missing. The sample consists of some 220,000 clones, around nine tenths of them appearing once. The sequencing sample was made of PBMCs. The origin of the receptors is a woman aged 18 to 35 in good health and CMV-seronegative.

This chain uses TRBV5-5 with TRBJ2-7, with 9 positions matching TRBD1. This CDR3 has 14 amino acids. Germline CDR1 is SGHKS and CDR2 is YYEKEE (reference sequence). Unmatched junction bases numbered 5, after V lost 4 bases and J lost 3 bases. CDR3 residues: CASSPGGQGYEQYF. The DNA of the CDR3 is TGTGCCAGCAGCCCGGGGGGACAGGGCTACGAGCAGTACTTC.

The chain carries TRBV4-3 and TRBJ1-4; 10 bases map to TRBD1. Per the germline V gene, CDR1 is LGHNA and CDR2 is YSLEER. J gave up 12 bases and V 3 bases, and 4 bases lay outside the gene matches. The CDR3 contains 13 residues. For the CDR3, the DNA is TGCGCCAGCAGCCAGACAGGGGGCTGGGAACTGTTTTTT. Translation: CASSQTGGWELFF.

The chain joins TRBV6-1 to TRBJ1-3, with D possibly being TRBD1 (6 bases). Germline CDR1 is MNHNS and CDR2 is SASEGT. The ends were cut back, 8 bases at V and 4 bases at J, with 12 bases in the middle. The CDR3 spans 13 residues. DNA of the CDR3: TGTGCCAGCGCGAGACAGGTCGGAAACACCATATATTTT. The encoded protein is CASARQVGNTIYF.

The chain recombines TRBV6-5 with TRBJ1-3; D ambiguous. Looked up from germline, CDR1 is MNHEY and CDR2 is SVGAGI. V was trimmed by 4 bases and J by 3 bases, leaving 13 bases between them. CDR3 length equals 15 residues. CDR3 DNA: TGTGCCAGCAGTTTGGCACGCGGGGTTGGAAACACCATATATTTT. This codes for CASSLARGVGNTIYF.

In the case of this clone: Other DNA sequences in this sample translate to the same CDR3. The chain combines TRBV9 with TRBJ2-7; TRBD2 matches at 10 bases. Germline values: CDR1 SGDLS, CDR2 YYNGEE. CDR3 length equals 15 residues. J lost 10 bases, V lost 0 bases, and 10 bases had no gene match. The CDR3 DNA reads TGTGCCAGCAGCGTAGTGAGCGGGAGGGCCTCCGAACAGTACTTC. Translation: CASSVVSGRASEQYF.

The V gene is TRBV6-6, the J gene TRBJ2-7, with D maybe TRBD2 (5 bases). Germline values: CDR1 MNHNY, CDR2 SVGAGI (reference sequence). Trimming cost V 0 bases and J 6 bases, with 9 bases left between them. The CDR3 totals 13 residues. In nucleotides, the CDR3 is TGTGCCAGCAGTTACTCGAACGGACTCGAGCAGTACTTC. Translation: CASSYSNGLEQYF.

The V gene is TRBV2, the J gene TRBJ2-5; D is perhaps TRBD1 (5 bases). Per the germline V gene, CDR1 is SNHLY and CDR2 is FYNNEI. The CDR3 has 14 amino acids. V gave up 7 bases and J gave up 1 base, with 13 bases separating them. CDR3 sequence reads: CASNPKTAQETQYF. The CDR3 DNA follows: TGTGCCAGCAACCCTAAGACAGCCCAAGAGACCCAGTACTTC.

The CDR3 is CASRGRTGLAGEQFF. CDR3 nucleotide sequence: TGCGCCAGCAGAGGACGCACCGGACTAGCGGGTGAGCAGTTCTTC. This chain connects TRBV5-1 to TRBJ2-1; 11 bases map to TRBD2. From germline, CDR1 is SGHRS and CDR2 YFSETQ. The CDR3 loop spans 15 amino acids. The junction had 10 bases not matched to a gene; V was cut back by 5 bases and J by 9 bases. The full variable domain, in which reference TRBV5-1 and TRBJ2-1 provide the parts outside the CDR3, is KAGVTQTPRYLIKTRGQQVTLSCSPISGHRSVSWYQQTPGQGLQFLFEYFSETQRNKGNFPGRFSGRQFSNSRSEMNVSTLELGDSALYLCASRGRTGLAGEQFFGPGTRLTVL.

Turning to this clone: One end of the junction does not line up with germline, which may come from a read error. V is TRBV6-1 and J is TRBJ2-7, with TRBD2 matching 14 bases. This CDR3 region has 16 residues. The germline V gene has CDR1 MNHNS and CDR2 SASEGT. CDR3 bases: TGTGCCAGCAGCGAAGGGACTAGCGGGGGTACCTACGAGCAGTACTTC. It yields the protein CASSEGTSGGTYEQYF.

This clone was counted only a few times. This chain uses TRBV5-1 with TRBJ2-5; the D gene is possibly TRBD2 (6 bases). CDR1 is SGHRS, CDR2 YFSETQ, per germline. V shed 4 bases and J shed 2 bases, with 15 bases lying between them. CDR3 length: 15 amino acids. The CDR3 DNA reads as TGCGCCAGCAGCCCATCCTGGGGGGTTCAAGAGACCCAGTACTTC. Amino acids: CASSPSWGVQETQYF. The whole variable domain, remainder taken from reference TRBV5-1 and TRBJ2-5, is KAGVTQTPRYLIKTRGQQVTLSCSPISGHRSVSWYQQTPGQGLQFLFEYFSETQRNKGNFPGRFSGRQFSNSRSEMNVSTLELGDSALYLCASSPSWGVQETQYFGPGTRLLVL.

This clone has only one observation. The chain employs TRBV2 and TRBJ1-2; 7 bases are a match to TRBD1. The germline gives CDR1 SNHLY, CDR2 FYNNEI. V was clipped by 9 bases and J by 4 bases; unmatched bases: 8. The CDR3 has 13 residues. DNA for the CDR3: TGTGCCAGTAAGACAGGGCCTAGCTATGGCTACACCTTC. Translating gives CASKTGPSYGYTF.

Only one count was recorded for this clone. This sample also contains other DNA sequences that code for the same CDR3. The chain carries TRBV5-4 and TRBJ2-7; D not certain. There are 12 residues in the CDR3. Trimming took off 1 base at V and 3 bases at J, with 5 bases between the two ends. CDR1 and CDR2 from the germline V gene are SGHNT and YYREEE (reference sequence). The CDR3 spells CASSLSSYEQYF. CDR3 nucleotides: TGTGCCAGCAGCTTGAGTAGCTACGAGCAGTACTTC. The full variable domain, in which reference TRBV5-4 and TRBJ2-7 provide the parts outside the CDR3, is ETGVTQSPTHLIKTRGQQVTLRCSSQSGHNTVSWYQQALGQGPQFIFQYYREEENGRGNFPPRFSGLQFPNYSSELNVNALELDDSALYLCASSLSSYEQYFGPGTRLTVT.

The chain links TRBV27 to TRBJ2-7; TRBD2 is a possible D gene (6 bases). Germline V gives CDR1 MNHEY, CDR2 SMNVEV (reference sequence). V lost 3 bases to trimming and J lost 3 bases, with 9 bases between them. CDR3 size: 13 residues. CDR3 loop: CASSFQTSYEQYF. The CDR3 coding sequence is TGTGCCAGCAGTTTCCAGACTAGCTACGAGCAGTACTTC.

This clone was counted once. The J gene is TRBJ2-2, the V gene TRBV6-6, with 7 bases that match TRBD2. Trimming at V came to 7 bases and at J to 5 bases, leaving 10 bases not matched to a gene. CDR3 length equals 15 residues. Germline V gene lookup returns CDR1 MNHNY and CDR2 SVGAGI (reference sequence). The CDR3 here is CASISRLGGTGELFF. The CDR3 bases are TGTGCCAGCATTTCCAGACTGGGAGGGACCGGGGAGCTGTTTTTT.

This sequence joins TRBV7-9 and TRBJ2-1, with 8 bases fitting TRBD2. Germline CDR1 and CDR2: SEHNR and FQNEAQ (reference sequence). The CDR3 loop spans 16 amino acids. V lost 3 bases, J lost 4 bases, and 8 bases stayed unmatched. CDR3 DNA sequence: TGTGCCAGCAGCTTTGAGCGGGAGTGGGGGTACAATGAGCAGTTCTTC. Translating it yields CASSFEREWGYNEQFF. The whole variable domain, filled in from reference TRBV7-9 and TRBJ2-1, reads DTGVSQNPRHKITKRGQNVTFRCDPISEHNRLYWYRQTLGQGPEFLTYFQNEAQLEKSRLLSDRFSAERPKGSFSTLEIQRTEQGDSAMYLCASSFEREWGYNEQFFGPGTRLTVL.

The gene calls are TRBV9 and TRBJ2-5, with D perhaps TRBD2 (7 bases). Trimming cost V 4 bases and J 1 base, with 17 bases left between them. The germline gives CDR1 SGDLS, CDR2 YYNGEE. CDR3 size: 16 residues. The CDR3: CASSHGGRRLQETQYF. CDR3 DNA sequence: TGTGCCAGCAGCCACGGGGGGCGCAGGCTCCAAGAGACCCAGTACTTC.

This chain joins TRBV9 and TRBJ1-6; a possible D gene is TRBD1 (6 bases). The CDR3 covers 16 residues. The ends were cut back, 0 bases at V and 8 bases at J, with 15 bases in the middle. Germline V gene sequence: CDR1 SGDLS, CDR2 YYNGEE. This CDR3 reads CASSVGVTGSDSPLHF. The DNA for the CDR3 is TGTGCCAGCAGCGTAGGCGTTACAGGGAGCGATTCACCCCTCCACTTT.

The gene calls are TRBV10-3 and TRBJ1-6; no definite D call. CDR3 length: 13 residues. Germline CDR1 reads ENHRY; CDR2 reads SYGVKD. Between the trimmed V and J ends, which lost 3 bases and 10 bases, there was a span of 10 bases. The CDR3 protein is CAISETVDSPLHF. The DNA for the CDR3 is TGTGCCATCAGTGAAACAGTAGACTCACCCCTCCACTTT.

The chain joins TRBV6-6 to TRBJ1-2; 9 bases are a match to TRBD1. In germline, CDR1 is MNHNY, CDR2 SVGAGI (reference sequence). V lost 6 bases and J lost 8; bases outside the gene matches: 7. The CDR3 is 13 residues long. The CDR3 DNA follows: TGTGCCAGCAGCACACAGGGGGCAGAGGGCTACACCTTC. The encoded protein is CASSTQGAEGYTF.